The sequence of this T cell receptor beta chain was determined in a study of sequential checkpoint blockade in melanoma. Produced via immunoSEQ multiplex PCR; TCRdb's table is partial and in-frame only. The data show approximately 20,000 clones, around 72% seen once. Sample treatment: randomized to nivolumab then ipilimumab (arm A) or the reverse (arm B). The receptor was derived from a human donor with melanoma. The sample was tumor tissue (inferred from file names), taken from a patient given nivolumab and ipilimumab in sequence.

CDR3 sequence reads: CASSLRDRASYEQYF. The CDR3 DNA sequence: TGTGCCAGCTCACTCCGGGACAGGGCCTCCTACGAGCAGTACTTC. This chain links TRBV18 with TRBJ2-7; 9 bases fit TRBD1. Germline V CDR1 and CDR2: KGHSH, LQKENI. V was pared by 4 bases and J by 0 bases, with 4 bases of the junction left unmatched. This CDR3 has 15 amino acids.